The 3 T cell receptor beta chains presented below share a single source sample, sequenced in a study of glioma-infiltrating T cells. The iRepertoire nested amplicon-rescue multiplex PCR amplified TCR alpha and beta CDR3s from RNA. Via MiXCR, TCRdb re-called the multiplex PCR reads, giving one row per CDR3 protein. The repertoire consists of under 150,000 distinct CDR3 sequences, with roughly a quarter occurring once and the leading ten covering around 28%. The material sequenced was glioma tissue, nonneoplastic brain tissue, or PBMCs (not recorded which). The receptors shown here come from a human donor with low-grade glioma or glioblastoma, undergoing nonglioma brain surgery, or in good health (not recorded which).

This clonotype was picked up many times. The chain recombines TRBV28 with TRBJ2-7; D is ambiguous. This CDR3 has 13 amino acids. The germline V gene encodes CDR1 MDHEN and CDR2 SYDVKM. Trimming pared 4 bases from V and 3 bases from J, leaving 10 bases between. As DNA, the CDR3 is TGTGCCAGCAGTTCATCCAGGATCTACGAGCAGTACGTC. This codes for CASSSSRIYEQYV.

This clonotype was recorded at least ten times. The chain has TRBV7-9 and TRBJ2-7, with 7 bases aligning to TRBD2. J lost 5 bases, V lost 1 base, and 8 bases had no gene match. CDR1 SEHNR and CDR2 FQNEAQ come from the germline V gene (reference sequence). This CDR3 is built from 15 residues. Here the CDR3 DNA reads TGTGCCAGCAGCTTAGGGGGGGGAGGGAACAACGAGCAGTACGTC. Translated: CASSLGGGGNNEQYV.

This sequence joins TRBV24-1 and TRBJ2-2, with D possibly being TRBD2 (6 bases). Trimming cost V 9 bases and J 4 bases, with 14 bases left between them. CDR1 is KGHDR, CDR2 SFDVKD, per germline. This CDR3 contains 14 residues. The CDR3 reads CATRGEGATGELFF. The CDR3 coding sequence is TGTGCCACCCGCGGGGAAGGCGCCACCGGGGAGCTGTTTTTT.